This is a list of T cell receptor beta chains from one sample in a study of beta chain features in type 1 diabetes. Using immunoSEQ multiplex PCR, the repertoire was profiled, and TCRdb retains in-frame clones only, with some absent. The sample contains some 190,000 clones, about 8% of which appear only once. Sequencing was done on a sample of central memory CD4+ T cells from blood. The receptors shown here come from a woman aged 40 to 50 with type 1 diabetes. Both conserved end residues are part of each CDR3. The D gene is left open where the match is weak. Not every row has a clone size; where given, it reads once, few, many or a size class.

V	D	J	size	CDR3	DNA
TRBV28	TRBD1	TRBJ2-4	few	CASSRGQGNIQYF	TGTGCCAGCAGCCGGGGACAGGGAAACATTCAGTACTTC
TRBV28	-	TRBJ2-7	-	CASSLSAIYEQYF	TGTGCCAGCAGTTTATCCGCGATCTACGAGCAGTACTTC
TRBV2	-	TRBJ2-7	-	CASRQIRGEQYF	TGTGCCAGCAGACAAATCAGGGGCGAGCAGTACTTC
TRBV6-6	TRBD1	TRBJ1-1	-	CASWTGGVTEAFF	TGTGCCAGCTGGACAGGGGGCGTCACTGAAGCTTTCTTT
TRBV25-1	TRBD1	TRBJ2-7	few	CASSAGQGVGEQYF	TGTGCCAGCAGTGCCGGACAGGGGGTGGGTGAGCAGTACTTC
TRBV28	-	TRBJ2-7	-	CASKDTSYEQYF	TGTGCCAGCAAGGACACCTCCTACGAGCAGTACTTC
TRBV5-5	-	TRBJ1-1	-	CASSPHNRVINTEAFF	TGTGCCAGCAGCCCGCACAACAGGGTGATCAACACTGAAGCTTTCTTT
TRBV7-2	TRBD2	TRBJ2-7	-	CASSSSGGLSYEQYF	TGTGCCAGCAGCTCTAGCGGGGGGCTCTCCTACGAGCAGTACTTC
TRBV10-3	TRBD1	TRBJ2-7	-	CAIRPGQVSYEQYF	TGTGCCATTCGACCGGGACAGGTCTCCTACGAGCAGTACTTC
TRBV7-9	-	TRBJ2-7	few	CASSSQGLSYEQYF	TGTGCCAGCAGCTCTCAGGGACTCTCCTACGAGCAGTACTTC